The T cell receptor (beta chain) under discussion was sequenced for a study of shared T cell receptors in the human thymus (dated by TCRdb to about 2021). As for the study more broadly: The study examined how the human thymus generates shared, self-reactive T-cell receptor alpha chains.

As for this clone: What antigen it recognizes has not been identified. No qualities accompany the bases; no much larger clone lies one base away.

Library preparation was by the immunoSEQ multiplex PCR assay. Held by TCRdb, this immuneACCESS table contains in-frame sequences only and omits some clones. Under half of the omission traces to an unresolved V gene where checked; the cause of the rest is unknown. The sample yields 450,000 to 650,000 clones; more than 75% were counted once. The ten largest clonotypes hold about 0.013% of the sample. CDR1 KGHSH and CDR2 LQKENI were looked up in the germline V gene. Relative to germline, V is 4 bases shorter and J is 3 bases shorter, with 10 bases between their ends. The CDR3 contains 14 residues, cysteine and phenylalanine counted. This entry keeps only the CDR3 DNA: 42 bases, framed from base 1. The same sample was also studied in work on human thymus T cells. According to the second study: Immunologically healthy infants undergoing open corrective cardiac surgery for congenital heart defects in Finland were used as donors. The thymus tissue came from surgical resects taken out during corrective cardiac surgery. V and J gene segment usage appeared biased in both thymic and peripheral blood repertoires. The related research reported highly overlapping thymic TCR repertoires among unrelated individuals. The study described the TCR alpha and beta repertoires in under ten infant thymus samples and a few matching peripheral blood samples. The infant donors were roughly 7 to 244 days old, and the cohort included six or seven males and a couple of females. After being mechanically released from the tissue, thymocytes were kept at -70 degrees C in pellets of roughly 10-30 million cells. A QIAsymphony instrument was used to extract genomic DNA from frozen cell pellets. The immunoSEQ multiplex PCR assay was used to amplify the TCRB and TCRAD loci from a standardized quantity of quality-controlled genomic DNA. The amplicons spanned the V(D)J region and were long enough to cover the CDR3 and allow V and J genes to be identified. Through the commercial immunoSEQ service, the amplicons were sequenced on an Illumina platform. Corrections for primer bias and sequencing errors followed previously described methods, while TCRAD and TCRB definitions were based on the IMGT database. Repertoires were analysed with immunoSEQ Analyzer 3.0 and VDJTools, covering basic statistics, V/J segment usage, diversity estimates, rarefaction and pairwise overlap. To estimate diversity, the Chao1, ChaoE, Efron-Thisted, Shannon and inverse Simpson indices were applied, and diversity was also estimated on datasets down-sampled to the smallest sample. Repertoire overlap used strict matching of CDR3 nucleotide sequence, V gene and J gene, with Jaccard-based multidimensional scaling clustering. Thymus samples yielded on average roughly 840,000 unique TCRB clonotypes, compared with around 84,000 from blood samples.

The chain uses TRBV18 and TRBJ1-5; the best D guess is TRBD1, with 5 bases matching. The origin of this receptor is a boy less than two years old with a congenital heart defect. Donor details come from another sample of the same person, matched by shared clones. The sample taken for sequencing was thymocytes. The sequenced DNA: TGTGCCAGCTCACGGGACTCCCCCAATCAGCCCCAGCATTTT. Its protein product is CASSRDSPNQPQHF. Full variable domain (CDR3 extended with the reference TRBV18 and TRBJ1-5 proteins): NAGVMQNPRHLVRRRGQEARLRCSPMKGHSHVYWYRQLPEEGLKFMVYLQKENIIDESGMPKERFSAEFPKEGPSILRIQQVVRGDSAAYFCASSRDSPNQPQHFGDGTRLSIL.